Below are 8 T cell receptor beta chains sequenced from a single sample in a study of cytomegalovirus exposure and HLA in healthy donors. The PCR employed 60 Vbeta primers together with 13 Jbeta primers. Assay: immunoSEQ multiplex PCR; the TCRdb copy retains only in-frame clones and omits some. The sample shows approximately 150,000 clones, 75% to 90% of them seen only once. Sequenced: PBMCs. Source of these receptors: a human donor in good health.

In its sample, this clone was seen a few times. The V and J genes are TRBV12-5 and TRBJ2-5; the match to TRBD1 covers 7 bases. The length of the CDR3 is 16 residues. V shed 5 bases, J shed 0 bases, and the junction held 9 bases outside the gene matches. Germline CDR1 LGHNT, CDR2 FRNRAP. The chain's CDR3 is CASGPTDRAYQETQYF. In DNA form, the CDR3 reads TGTGCTAGTGGTCCTACCGACAGGGCCTACCAAGAGACCCAGTACTTC.

The rearrangement uses TRBV10-3 and TRBJ2-1; a possible D gene is TRBD1 (5 bases). Germline assignment: CDR1 ENHRY and CDR2 SYGVKD. This CDR3 is 14 amino acids long. Trimming removed 2 bases at V and 8 bases at J, with 13 bases between. CDR3 sequence: CAISESPQGDEQFF. CDR3 DNA: TGTGCCATCAGTGAGAGTCCGCAGGGTGATGAGCAGTTCTTC.

V is TRBV5-6 and J is TRBJ2-5; D call uncertain. The CDR3 loop spans 11 amino acids. Germline lookup yields CDR1 SGHDT and CDR2 YYEEEE. The V end was cut by 2 bases, the J end by 5 bases, with 4 bases between. The CDR3 nucleotides are TGTGCCAGCAGCTTCTCTGAGACCCAGTACTTC. Protein sequence: CASSFSETQYF.

V gene TRBV7-2 combines with J gene TRBJ1-1, with unresolved D. Trimming shortened V by 5 bases and J by 0 bases, and 7 bases separated the two germline ends. The CDR3 is made up of 13 amino acids. Germline V gene lookup returns CDR1 SGHTA and CDR2 FQGNSA. CDR3 DNA sequence: TGTGCCAGCAGCCGCGTAGTGAACACTGAAGCTTTCTTT. This encodes CASSRVVNTEAFF.

This chain joins TRBV10-3 and TRBJ2-7; possible D gene TRBD2, 5 bases. Deletions cut 6 bases from V and 1 base from J, with 19 bases between. CDR1 ENHRY and CDR2 SYGVKD come from the germline V gene. The CDR3 length is 16 residues. The chain's CDR3 is CAISSNSGPTSYEQYF. For the CDR3, the DNA is TGTGCCATCAGCTCGAACAGCGGCCCAACTTCCTACGAGCAGTACTTC.

The V and J genes are TRBV7-2 and TRBJ2-5; D gene ambiguous. Germline assignment: CDR1 SGHTA and CDR2 FQGNSA. The CDR3 is 15 residues long. V gave up 0 bases and J gave up 4 bases, with 12 bases separating them. The CDR3 region is CASSLARLNLETQYF. As DNA, the CDR3 is TGTGCCAGCAGCTTAGCGCGTTTGAACTTAGAGACCCAGTACTTC.

V and J are TRBV5-1 and TRBJ1-5; TRBD1 might be the D (6 bases). The V end was cut by 4 bases, the J end by 0 bases, with 11 bases between. The CDR3 covers 15 residues. Germline V gene data show CDR1 as SGHRS and CDR2 as YFSETQ. The CDR3 DNA sequence: TGCGCCAGCAGCCAAGGGGGGGTTAGCAATCAGCCCCAGCATTTT. Translating it yields CASSQGGVSNQPQHF.

V usage is TRBV7-2 and J usage is TRBJ1-1, with 7 nucleotides matching TRBD1. Trimming cost V 2 bases and J 10 bases; bases outside gene matches: 4. CDR3 length: 12 residues. Germline lookup yields CDR1 SGHTA and CDR2 FQGNSA. Written as DNA, the CDR3 is TGTGCCAGCAGCTTACAGGGGGGAGGAGCTTTCTTT. This translates into CASSLQGGGAFF.